This T cell receptor beta chain stems from a study of blood T cell repertoires in COVID-19. The V gene lost 3 bases and the J gene lost 0 bases, with 12 bases spanning the gap. The CDR3 extends over 16 amino acids. Per germline, CDR1 LGHDT and CDR2 YNNKEL (reference sequence). TCRdb's table, derived via immunoSEQ multiplex PCR, lists solely in-frame clones and lacks some. Found here are more than 55,000 clones, more than 80% of them singletons; the top ten hold about 15%. This chain connects TRBV3-1 (or the pseudogene TRBV3-2) to TRBJ1-5, with D unresolved. This sequence originates from an elderly man with acute or convalescent COVID-19. The specimen was peripheral blood. CDR3 sequence reads: CASSQTAGFSNQPQHF. DNA of the CDR3: TGTGCCAGCAGCCAGACCGCGGGGTTTAGCAATCAGCCCCAGCATTTT.